Below are 17 T cell receptor beta chains sequenced from a single sample in a study of T cell changes during pregnancy in multiple sclerosis. Clones were sequenced by immunoSEQ multiplex PCR, and TCRdb holds only the in-frame ones, with some missing. Among about 85,000 clones listed, 90% to 95% were seen once. The input for sequencing was peripheral blood, taken in the first trimester of pregnancy. All receptors come from a female donor with multiple sclerosis, enrolled in a pregnancy study.

V gene TRBV30 combines with J gene TRBJ2-5, with D possibly TRBD1 on 5 matching bases. Germline assignment: CDR1 GTSNPN and CDR2 SVGIG (reference sequence). Trimming cost V 2 bases and J 5 bases, with 15 bases left between them. This CDR3 is 14 amino acids long. The chain's CDR3 is CAWSLGAGEETQYF. CDR3 DNA: TGTGCCTGGAGTCTTGGGGCCGGAGAGGAGACCCAGTACTTC.

The rearrangement uses TRBV4-1 and TRBJ2-1, with no clear D. The CDR3 sequence is 16 residues long. With 2 bases removed from V and 8 bases from J, the gap between germline ends came to 19 bases. The germline gives CDR1 MGHRA, CDR2 YSYEKL. CDR3 nucleotides: TGCGCCAGCAGCCAAACAGACATTCCTGCTATAGATGAGCAGTTCTTC. It yields the protein CASSQTDIPAIDEQFF.

The V gene is TRBV7-9, the J gene TRBJ1-1; tentative D call: TRBD1 (6 bases). The length of the CDR3 is 13 residues. Trimming left V 6 bases short and J 7 bases short, with 15 bases between. CDR1 SEHNR and CDR2 FQNEAQ come from the germline V gene (reference sequence). CDR3 amino acids: CASSSGQSYEAFF. The CDR3 DNA reads TGTGCCAGCAGTTCTGGACAGTCCTATGAAGCTTTCTTT. Together with reference TRBV7-9 and TRBJ1-1, the CDR3 gives the full variable domain: DTGVSQNPRHKITKRGQNVTFRCDPISEHNRLYWYRQTLGQGPEFLTYFQNEAQLEKSRLLSDRFSAERPKGSFSTLEIQRTEQGDSAMYLCASSSGQSYEAFFGQGTRLTVV.

The V gene is TRBV5-1, the J gene TRBJ1-2; no clear D. The V end lost 0 bases, the J end lost 4 bases, and 10 bases lay between the germline ends. Germline values: CDR1 SGHRS, CDR2 YFSETQ. The CDR3 runs 14 residues. CDR3: CASSLAGGSYGYTF. CDR3 coding DNA: TGCGCCAGCAGCTTGGCCGGCGGCTCCTATGGCTACACCTTC.

In its sample, this clone was seen once. CDR3 region: CASSFREGHYEQYF. As DNA, the CDR3 is TGCGCCAGCAGCTTCCGGGAGGGGCACTACGAGCAGTACTTC. The chain combines TRBV5-1 with TRBJ2-7; 8 bases fit TRBD2. After removal of 2 bases from V and 3 bases from J, the junction contained 4 bases not matched to a gene. Germline V gives CDR1 SGHRS, CDR2 YFSETQ. The CDR3 is 14 amino acids.

A single count supports this clone. The CDR3 region is CAISDGQVNTGELFF. The DNA of the CDR3 is TGTGCCATCAGTGACGGACAGGTCAACACCGGGGAGCTGTTTTTT. V usage is TRBV10-3 and J usage is TRBJ2-2; TRBD1 matches 7 bases. Germline V gene sequence: CDR1 ENHRY, CDR2 SYGVKD. CDR3 length: 15 residues. V was clipped by 3 bases and J by 2 bases; unmatched bases: 3.

This clone was seen only a few times. The chain uses TRBV30 and TRBJ1-1; D remains ambiguous. The CDR3 runs 12 residues. The V end was cut by 6 bases, the J end by 0 bases, with 8 bases between. The germline V gene has CDR1 GTSNPN and CDR2 SVGIG (reference sequence). The CDR3 region is CACRLMNTEAFF. As DNA, the CDR3 is TGTGCCTGCCGACTGATGAACACTGAAGCTTTCTTT.

This sequence joins TRBV5-1 and TRBJ2-7; the D gene is possibly TRBD1 (5 bases). Deletions cut 4 bases from V and 2 bases from J, with 13 bases between. CDR1 and CDR2 from the germline V gene are SGHRS and YFSETQ. CDR3 length: 14 amino acids. As DNA, the CDR3 is TGCGCCAGCAGCCGGTTGACAGATCCCTACGAGCAGTACTTC. Translated, it gives CASSRLTDPYEQYF.

For this clone: Just one base apart from a much larger clone, this may be a read error. The sample holds other DNA sequences that translate to the same CDR3. This rearrangement joins TRBV5-1 to TRBJ2-3; D gene unclear. The CDR3 is made up of 14 amino acids. Germline V gene sequence: CDR1 SGHRS, CDR2 YFSETQ. V was clipped by 0 bases and J by 3 bases, with 8 bases between them. The CDR3 sequence is CASSLATVTDTQYF. DNA of the CDR3: TGCGCCAGCAGCTTGGCTACTGTTACAGATACGCAGTATTTT. The whole variable domain, filled in from reference TRBV5-1 and TRBJ2-3, reads KAGVTQTPRYLIKTRGQQVTLSCSPISGHRSVSWYQQTPGQGLQFLFEYFSETQRNKGNFPGRFSGRQFSNSRSEMNVSTLELGDSALYLCASSLATVTDTQYFGPGTRLTVL.

The V gene is TRBV7-2, the J gene TRBJ2-4; weak D call: TRBD2 (7 bases). V lost 5 bases, J lost 2 bases, and 22 bases lay in between. In germline, CDR1 is SGHTA, CDR2 FQGNSA. The CDR3 totals 18 residues. Written as DNA, the CDR3 is TGTGCCAGCAGCCAAAGGGGTGGGGGGGCCGTTTCCAAAAACATTCAGTACTTC. It translates to CASSQRGGGAVSKNIQYF.

The chain has TRBV6-4 and TRBJ1-5; no clear D. CDR1 is MRHNA and CDR2 is SNTAGT in the germline V gene. V lost 10 bases, J lost 0 bases, and 16 bases lay in between. There are 15 residues in the CDR3. CDR3 sequence: CATAPREGSNQPQHF. The CDR3 DNA sequence: TGTGCCACCGCCCCTCGCGAGGGTAGCAATCAGCCCCAGCATTTT.

The DNA of the CDR3 is TGTGCCACCATGCGAGGCGAGACTAATGAAAAACTGTTTTTT. This gives the protein CATMRGETNEKLFF. The chain employs TRBV6-6 and TRBJ1-4; D is undetermined. Looked up from germline, CDR1 is MNHNY and CDR2 is SVGAGI (reference sequence). V gave up 10 bases and J gave up 2 bases, with 14 bases separating them. The CDR3 contains 14 residues.

The chain couples TRBV7-9 to TRBJ2-5, with a possible D match to TRBD1 (6 bases). The CDR3 is 14 amino acids. V was trimmed by 5 bases and J by 2 bases, leaving 12 bases between them. Germline CDR1 reads SEHNR; CDR2 reads FQNEAQ (reference sequence). For the CDR3, the DNA is TGTGCCAGCAGCCCCAACAGGGCACAAGAGACCCAGTACTTC. It encodes CASSPNRAQETQYF. Drawing the rest from reference TRBV7-9 and TRBJ2-5, the complete variable domain is DTGVSQNPRHKITKRGQNVTFRCDPISEHNRLYWYRQTLGQGPEFLTYFQNEAQLEKSRLLSDRFSAERPKGSFSTLEIQRTEQGDSAMYLCASSPNRAQETQYFGPGTRLLVL.

This rearrangement joins TRBV9 to TRBJ1-2; TRBD1 matches 9 bases. Trimming removed 4 bases from V and 8 bases from J; junction bases left unmatched: 6. The CDR3 contains 13 residues. The germline V gene encodes CDR1 SGDLS and CDR2 YYNGEE. This chain's CDR3 is CASSLRTGEGYTF. Here the CDR3 DNA reads TGTGCCAGCAGCCTGAGGACAGGGGAAGGCTACACCTTC.

This clone has a single count. This chain joins TRBV2 and TRBJ2-1; weak D call: TRBD2 (6 bases). The germline V gene has CDR1 SNHLY and CDR2 FYNNEI. CDR3 size: 13 residues. The germline V and J ends were trimmed by 2 bases and 9 bases, with 11 bases remaining between them. This CDR3 reads CASSELLGGEQFF. The CDR3 bases are TGTGCCAGCAGTGAACTGTTGGGGGGTGAGCAGTTCTTC.

This chain joins TRBV18 and TRBJ2-2, with D hard to call. CDR1 is KGHSH, CDR2 LQKENI, per germline. Trimming pared 3 bases from V and 4 bases from J, leaving 9 bases between. This CDR3 is 14 amino acids long. CDR3 nucleotide sequence: TGTGCCAGCTCACCCCGAGCTCTCACCGGGGAGCTGTTTTTT. Its protein is CASSPRALTGELFF.

This clone showed up many times. The genes are TRBV7-9 and TRBJ1-5; 9 bases line up with TRBD1. The CDR3 is 15 residues long. V dropped 1 base and J dropped 10; count of bases not matched to a gene: 8. The germline V gene encodes CDR1 SEHNR and CDR2 FQNEAQ (reference sequence). CDR3: CASSLGTGDVEPQHF. The DNA for the CDR3 is TGTGCCAGCAGCTTAGGGACAGGGGACGTCGAACCCCAGCATTTT.